This TCR beta chain appears in the sequencing data of a study of blood T cells in healthy people across ages. Study-wide findings and caveats: Possibly, changes in expanded clonotypes were confounded because donor CMV status was unknown. Diversity was higher, and naive CD4+ cells more numerous, in long-lived donors than in aged donors.

With V trimmed by 5 bases and J by 8 bases, 18 bases remained unmatched. Germline V lookup: CDR1 SGHTA, CDR2 FQGNSA. This CDR3 region has 18 residues. This clonotype was picked up a small number of times. What it binds is unknown. PBMCs, at least 6 million per sample, were isolated. It was with a sample-barcoded 5' primer and a J-beta primer mix that a second PCR of roughly 6 to 12 cycles was run. MiXCR, run by TCRdb on the 5' RACE reads, gives a single entry per CDR3 protein. Found here are about 830,000 distinct CDR3 sequences, approximately 65% of them singletons; the top ten hold roughly 26%. This sequence joins TRBV7-2 and TRBJ1-2; 12 bases are shared with TRBD1. Sequencing was carried out using blood. The clonotype originates from a man aged 25-45 years in good health. CDR3 nucleotides: TGTGCCAGCAGCCAAGGGACAGGGGGCGCCGGGCGAAGAGGGGGCTACACCTTC. Its translation is CASSQGTGGAGRRGGYTF.